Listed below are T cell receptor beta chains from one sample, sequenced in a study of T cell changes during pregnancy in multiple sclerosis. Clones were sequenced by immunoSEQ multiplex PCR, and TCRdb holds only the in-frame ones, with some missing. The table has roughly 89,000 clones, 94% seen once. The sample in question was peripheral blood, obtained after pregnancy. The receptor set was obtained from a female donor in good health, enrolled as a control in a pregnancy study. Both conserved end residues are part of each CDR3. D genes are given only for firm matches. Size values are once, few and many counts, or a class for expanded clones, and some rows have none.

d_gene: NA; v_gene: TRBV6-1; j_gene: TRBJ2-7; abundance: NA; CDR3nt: TGTGCCAGCAGTCTGGGGACTGCCTCCTACGAGCAGTACTTC; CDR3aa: CASSLGTASYEQYF
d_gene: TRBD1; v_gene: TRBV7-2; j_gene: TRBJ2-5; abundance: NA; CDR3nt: TGTGCCAGCAGCTTAAATGGACAGGGCTCCCAAGAGACCCAGTACTTC; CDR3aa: CASSLNGQGSQETQYF
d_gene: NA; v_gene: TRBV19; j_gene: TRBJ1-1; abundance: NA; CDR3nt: TGTGCCAGTAGTCCCCTCAGGGACACTGAAGCTTTCTTT; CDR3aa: CASSPLRDTEAFF
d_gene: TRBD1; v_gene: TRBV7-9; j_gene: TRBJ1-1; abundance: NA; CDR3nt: TGTGCCAGCAGCCGAGGACAGGGGGGCACTGAAGCTTTCTTT; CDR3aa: CASSRGQGGTEAFF
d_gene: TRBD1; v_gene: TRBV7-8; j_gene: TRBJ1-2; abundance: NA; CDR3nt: TGTGCCAGCAGCTTGGGTGTGGGACAGGAGCTCTATGGCTACACCTTC; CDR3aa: CASSLGVGQELYGYTF
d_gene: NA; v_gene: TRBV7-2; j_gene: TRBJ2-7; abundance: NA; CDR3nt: TGTGCCAGCAGCTTAGGAAATGCAGGGTCCAACGAGCAGTACTTC; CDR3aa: CASSLGNAGSNEQYF
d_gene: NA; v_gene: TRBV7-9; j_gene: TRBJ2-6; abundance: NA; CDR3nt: TGTGCCAGCGGGAGTAGTAGGGCCAACGTCCTGACTTTC; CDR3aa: CASGSSRANVLTF
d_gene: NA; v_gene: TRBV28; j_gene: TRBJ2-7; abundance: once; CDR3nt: TGTGCCAGCAGTTTACTAGCTGCCGGAGGCGAGCAGTACTTC; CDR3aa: CASSLLAAGGEQYF
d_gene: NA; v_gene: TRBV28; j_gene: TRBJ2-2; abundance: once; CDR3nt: TGTGCCAGCCCAAATGCGAACACCGGGGAGCTGTTTTTT; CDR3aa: CASPNANTGELFF
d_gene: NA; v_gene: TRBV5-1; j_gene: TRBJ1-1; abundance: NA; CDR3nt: TGCGCCAGCAGCTTGGCAGAGGGCGAAGCTTTCTTT; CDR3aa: CASSLAEGEAFF
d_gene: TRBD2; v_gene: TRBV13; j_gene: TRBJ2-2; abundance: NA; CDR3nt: TGTGCCAGCAGACGGACTAGCGGGGGACCGAACACCGGGGAGCTGTTTTTT; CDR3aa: CASRRTSGGPNTGELFF
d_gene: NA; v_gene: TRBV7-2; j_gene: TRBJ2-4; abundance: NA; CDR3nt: TGTGCCAGCAGCTTCGGGGGGCTCGTGGCCAAAAACATTCAGTACTTC; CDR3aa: CASSFGGLVAKNIQYF
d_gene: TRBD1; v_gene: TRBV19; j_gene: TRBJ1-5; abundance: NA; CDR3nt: TGTGCCAGTAGTAAACGGACAGGTAAAAGCAATCAGCCCCAGCATTTT; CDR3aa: CASSKRTGKSNQPQHF
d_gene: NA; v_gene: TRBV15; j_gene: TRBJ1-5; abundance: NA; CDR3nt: TGTGCCACCAGCCGGGGGGGCCCGGAGCAGCCCCAGCATTTT; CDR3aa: CATSRGGPEQPQHF
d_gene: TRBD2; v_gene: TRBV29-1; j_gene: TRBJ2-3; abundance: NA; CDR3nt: TGCAGCGTTGCCAGCGGGAGAGCAGATACGCAGTATTTT; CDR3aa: CSVASGRADTQYF
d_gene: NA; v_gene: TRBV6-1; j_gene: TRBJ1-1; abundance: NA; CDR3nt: TGTGCCAGCGGAGAAGTCAGGGTTACAGCTTTCTTT; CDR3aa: CASGEVRVTAFF
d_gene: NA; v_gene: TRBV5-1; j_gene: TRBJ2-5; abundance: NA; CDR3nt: TGCGCCAGCAGCTTGGTGGTCCAGGAGACCCAGTACTTC; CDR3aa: CASSLVVQETQYF
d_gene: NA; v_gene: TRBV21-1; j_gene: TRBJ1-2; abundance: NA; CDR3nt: TGTGCCAGCAGCAAAAATCAGGGCCACCGGAGCTACACCTTC; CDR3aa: CASSKNQGHRSYTF
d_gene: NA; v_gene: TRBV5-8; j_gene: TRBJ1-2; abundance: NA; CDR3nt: TGTGCCAGCAGCTTGTCGCACAGGGAGGGCTATGGCTACACCTTC; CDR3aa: CASSLSHREGYGYTF
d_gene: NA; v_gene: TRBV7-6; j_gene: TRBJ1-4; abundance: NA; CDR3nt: TGTGCCAGCAGCTTAGAGCCCCTTGGTGAAAAACTGTTTTTT; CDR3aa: CASSLEPLGEKLFF
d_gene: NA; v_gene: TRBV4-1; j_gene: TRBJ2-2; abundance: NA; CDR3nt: TGCGCCAGCAGCCAAGAAAGCCAGGGGAGCACCGGGGAGCTGTTTTTT; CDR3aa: CASSQESQGSTGELFF
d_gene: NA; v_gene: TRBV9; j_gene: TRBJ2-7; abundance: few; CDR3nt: TGTGGGAGTTACGAGCAGTACTTC; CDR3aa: CGSYEQYF
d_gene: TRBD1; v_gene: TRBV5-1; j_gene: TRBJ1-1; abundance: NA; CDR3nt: TGCGCCAGCAGCTTGGGCGGGACAGGGGCCCACACTGAAGCTTTCTTT; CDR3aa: CASSLGGTGAHTEAFF
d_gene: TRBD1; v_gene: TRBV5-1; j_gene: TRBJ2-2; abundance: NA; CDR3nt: TGCGCCAGCAGCTACGGGGACAGGGAAGGCTACACCGGGGAGCTGTTTTTT; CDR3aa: CASSYGDREGYTGELFF
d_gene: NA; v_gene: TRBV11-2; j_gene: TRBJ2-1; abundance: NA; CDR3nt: TGTGCCAGCAGCTCGGACTATTACAATGAGCAGTTCTTC; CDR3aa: CASSSDYYNEQFF
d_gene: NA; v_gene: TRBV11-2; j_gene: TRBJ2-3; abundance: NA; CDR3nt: TGTGCCAGCAGCTCGCGTGAGCGGGGCACAGATACGCAGTATTTT; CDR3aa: CASSSRERGTDTQYF
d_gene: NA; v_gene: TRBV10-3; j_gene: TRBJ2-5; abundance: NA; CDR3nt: TGTGCCATCAGAGACCTCCGGGACACAAATCAAGAGACCCAGTACTTC; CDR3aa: CAIRDLRDTNQETQYF
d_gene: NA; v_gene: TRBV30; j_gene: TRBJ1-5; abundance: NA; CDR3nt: TGTGCCTGGAGTGACAGGGCGCTGACCAAATATAGCAATCAGCCCCAGCATTTT; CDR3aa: CAWSDRALTKYSNQPQHF
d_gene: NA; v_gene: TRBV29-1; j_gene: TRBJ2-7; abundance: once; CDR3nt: TGCAGCGTTGTGGAGGGGCCCATCGGCGAGCAGTACTTC; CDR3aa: CSVVEGPIGEQYF
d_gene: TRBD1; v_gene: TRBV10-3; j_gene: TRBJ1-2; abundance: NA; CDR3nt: TGTGCCATCACCAGTCCCGGGACAGGGAACTATGGCTACACCTTC; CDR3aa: CAITSPGTGNYGYTF
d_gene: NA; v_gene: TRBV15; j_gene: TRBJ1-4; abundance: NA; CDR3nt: TGTGCCACCAGCATACAGATAAATGAAAAACTGTTTTTT; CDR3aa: CATSIQINEKLFF
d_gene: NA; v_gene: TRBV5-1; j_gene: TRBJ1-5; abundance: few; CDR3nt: TGCGCCAGCAGCTTGGACGGGGGCAATCAGCCCCAGCATTTT; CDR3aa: CASSLDGGNQPQHF
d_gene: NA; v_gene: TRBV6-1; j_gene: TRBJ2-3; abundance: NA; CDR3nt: TGTGCCAGCACCCGTGGGACATACCTCGGAGATACGCAGTATTTT; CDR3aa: CASTRGTYLGDTQYF
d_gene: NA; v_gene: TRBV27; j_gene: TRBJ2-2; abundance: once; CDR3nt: TGTGCCAGCTGGAACAGGGAGAACACCGGGGAGCTGTTTTTT; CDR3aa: CASWNRENTGELFF
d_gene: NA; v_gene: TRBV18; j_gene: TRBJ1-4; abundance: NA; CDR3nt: TGTGCCAGCTCACAACAGGGACGTAATGAAAAACTGTTTTTT; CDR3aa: CASSQQGRNEKLFF
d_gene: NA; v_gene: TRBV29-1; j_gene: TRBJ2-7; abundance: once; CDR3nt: TGCAGCGTTGACCGGGGGAACGAGCAGTACTTC; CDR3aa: CSVDRGNEQYF
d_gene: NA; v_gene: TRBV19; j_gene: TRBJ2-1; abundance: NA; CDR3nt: TGTGCCAGTAGTATGTGGCGGTCCTACAATGAGCAGTTCTTC; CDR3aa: CASSMWRSYNEQFF
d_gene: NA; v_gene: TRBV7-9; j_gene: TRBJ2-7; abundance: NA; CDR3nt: TGTGCCAGCAGCTTAGACGCAGTTGCGCAGTACTTC; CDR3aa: CASSLDAVAQYF
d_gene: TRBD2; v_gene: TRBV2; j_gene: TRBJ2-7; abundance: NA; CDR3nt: TGTGCCAGCAGGGAAGCACTAGCGAGCTACGAGCAGTACTTC; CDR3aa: CASREALASYEQYF
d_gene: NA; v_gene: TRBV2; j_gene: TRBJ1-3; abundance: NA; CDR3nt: TGTGCCAGCACTCTAGTCGGAGGAAACACCATATATTTT; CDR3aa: CASTLVGGNTIYF
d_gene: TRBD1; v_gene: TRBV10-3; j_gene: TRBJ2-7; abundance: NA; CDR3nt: TGTGCGACCAAGGACAGGGGCGGCGAGCAGTACTTC; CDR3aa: CATKDRGGEQYF
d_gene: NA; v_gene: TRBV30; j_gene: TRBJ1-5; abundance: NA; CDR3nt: TGTGCCTGGAGTGCAGGCAATCAGCCCCAGCATTTT; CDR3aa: CAWSAGNQPQHF
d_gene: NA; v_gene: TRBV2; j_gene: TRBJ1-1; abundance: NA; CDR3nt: TGTGCCAGCAGTGTCCAAAACACTGAAGCTTTCTTT; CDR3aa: CASSVQNTEAFF
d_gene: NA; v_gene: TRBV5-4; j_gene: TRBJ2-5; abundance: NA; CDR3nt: TGTGCCAGCAGTAACACAGGGATCCAAGAGACCCAGTACTTC; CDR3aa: CASSNTGIQETQYF
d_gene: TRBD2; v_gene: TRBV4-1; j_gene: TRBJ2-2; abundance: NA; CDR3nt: TGCGCCAGCAGCCAAGATCGGGAAGGGAGGGCCGGGGAGCTGTTTTTT; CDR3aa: CASSQDREGRAGELFF
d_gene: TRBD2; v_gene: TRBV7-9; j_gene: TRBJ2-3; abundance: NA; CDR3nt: TGTGCCAGCAGCTTAGTTCGCGGGAGAACAGATACGCAGTATTTT; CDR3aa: CASSLVRGRTDTQYF
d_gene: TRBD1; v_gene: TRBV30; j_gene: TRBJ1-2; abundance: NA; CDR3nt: TGTGCCTGGAGCCCGGGACAGGGGGCTATTGGCTACACCTTC; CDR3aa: CAWSPGQGAIGYTF
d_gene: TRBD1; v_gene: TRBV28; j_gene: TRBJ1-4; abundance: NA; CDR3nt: TGTGCCAGCAGTTTCCAAACGACAGGGGTACGGGAAAAACTGTTTTTT; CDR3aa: CASSFQTTGVREKLFF